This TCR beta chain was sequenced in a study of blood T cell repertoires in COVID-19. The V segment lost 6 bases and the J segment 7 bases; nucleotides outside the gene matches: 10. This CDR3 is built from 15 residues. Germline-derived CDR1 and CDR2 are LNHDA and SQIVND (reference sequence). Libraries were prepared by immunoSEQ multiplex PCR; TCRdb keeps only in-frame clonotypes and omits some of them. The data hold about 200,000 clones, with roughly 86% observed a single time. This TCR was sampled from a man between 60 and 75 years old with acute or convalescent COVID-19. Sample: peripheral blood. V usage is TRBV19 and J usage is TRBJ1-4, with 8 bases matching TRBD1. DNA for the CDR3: TGTGCCAGTAGCCCTAGACAGGGGTCGAGTGAAAAACTGTTTTTT. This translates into CASSPRQGSSEKLFF.